The rows below give T cell receptor beta chains drawn from one sample of a study of T-cell reconstitution after alpha-beta-depleted transplantation in children. TCRdb reprocessed the PCR reads with MiXCR, giving one entry per CDR3 protein. The sample has over 200,000 distinct CDR3 sequences; about 9.5% are singletons. Material: PBMCs from the stem cell graft donor, obtained from the stem cell graft. These TCRs come from a human donor who donated a stem cell graft to a child with acute lymphoblastic leukemia. CDR3s include the opening cysteine and the closing phenylalanine or tryptophan. The order of the fields is D gene, J gene, clone size, V gene, CDR3 protein, CDR3 DNA. The D gene is left open where the match is weak. A row's size may be missing; if present it is once, few, many or a size class.

>-|TRBJ1-2|few|TRBV19
CASSAQRAALYRGYTF
TGTGCCAGTAGTGCCCAGAGGGCAGCCTTATATCGTGGCTACACCTTC
>TRBD1|TRBJ2-7|many|TRBV4-1
CASSQDADRGYYEQYF
TGCGCCAGCAGCCAAGACGCGGACAGGGGGTACTACGAGCAGTACTTC
>-|TRBJ2-1|few|TRBV12-3/TRBV12-4
CASLLRGADDNEQFF
TGTGCCAGCCTCCTTAGAGGAGCGGACGACAATGAGCAGTTCTTC
>-|TRBJ1-5|-|TRBV20-1
CSARVDRPEVNQPQHF
TGCAGTGCTAGAGTTGACAGGCCTGAGGTCAATCAGCCCCAGCATTTT
>-|TRBJ1-2|-|TRBV6-5
CASSYAGVVGGYTF
TGTGCCAGCAGTTACGCAGGGGTCGTCGGTGGCTACACCTTC
>-|TRBJ1-5|few|TRBV18
CASSPPNGGGNQPQHF
TGTGCCAGCTCACCACCGAACGGGGGAGGCAATCAGCCCCAGCATTTT
>TRBD1|TRBJ1-2|many|TRBV3-1
CASSPGQVNYGYTF
TGTGCCAGCAGCCCTGGACAGGTTAACTATGGCTACACCTTC
>-|TRBJ2-7|few|TRBV10-3
CAISFDSKLDEQYF
TGTGCCATCAGTTTCGATTCGAAGCTCGACGAGCAGTACTTC
>-|TRBJ1-1|many|TRBV6-2/TRBV6-3
CASSYSPQTEAFF
TGTGCCAGCAGTTATTCGCCTCAAACTGAAGCTTTCTTT
>-|TRBJ1-4|-|TRBV7-9
CASRRTGTGEKLFF
TGTGCCAGCAGACGAACAGGGACGGGTGAAAAACTGTTTTTT
>-|TRBJ1-2|few|TRBV12-3/TRBV12-4
CASSLLNGGAEGYTF
TGTGCCAGCAGTTTACTTAATGGGGGCGCGGAGGGCTACACCTTC
>TRBD1|TRBJ1-5|-|TRBV6-1
CASRDRQGYQPQHF
TGTGCCAGCAGAGACCGACAGGGCTATCAGCCCCAGCATTTT
>TRBD1|TRBJ2-2|many|TRBV20-1
CSATGTGGSGELFF
TGCAGTGCTACCGGGACAGGGGGCTCCGGGGAGCTGTTTTTT
>TRBD1|TRBJ1-1|many|TRBV12-3/TRBV12-4
CASRMGQGWTEAFF
TGTGCCAGCAGGATGGGACAGGGATGGACTGAAGCTTTCTTT
>-|TRBJ1-1|-|TRBV2
CATATGFNTEAFF
TGTGCCACCGCAACAGGGTTTAACACTGAAGCTTTCTTT
>-|TRBJ2-3|many|TRBV7-2
CASSPYPPDTQYF
TGTGCCAGCAGCCCCTATCCTCCTGATACGCAGTATTTT
>-|TRBJ2-1|few|TRBV5-1
CASSPDPYNEQFF
TGCGCCAGCAGCCCGGATCCTTACAATGAGCAGTTCTTC
>-|TRBJ2-7|few|TRBV5-6
CASSLQAREQYF
TGTGCCAGCAGCTTGCAAGCGAGGGAGCAGTACTTC
>TRBD1|TRBJ1-1|few|TRBV7-2
CASSLPDRGRVSEAFF
TGTGCCAGCAGCTTACCCGACAGGGGGCGAGTATCTGAAGCTTTCTTT
>-|TRBJ2-3|many|TRBV6-2/TRBV6-3
CASRRRGRTDTQYF
TGTGCCAGCAGACGTCGGGGACGAACAGATACGCAGTATTTT
>TRBD1|TRBJ1-3|many|TRBV29-1
CSVQLLQGRSGNTIYF
TGCAGCGTCCAATTACTACAGGGGAGATCTGGAAACACCATATATTTT
>TRBD1|TRBJ1-1|-|TRBV10-2
CATLTGRDTEAFF
TGCGCCACCTTGACAGGGCGGGACACTGAAGCTTTCTTT
>TRBD2|TRBJ2-5|few|TRBV20-1
CSASHGTSGQETQYF
TGCAGTGCTAGCCACGGGACTAGCGGGCAAGAGACCCAGTACTTC
>TRBD1|TRBJ2-2|-|TRBV7-2
CASRPGTGHTGELFF
TGTGCCAGCCGCCCCGGGACAGGTCACACCGGGGAGCTGTTTTTT
>-|TRBJ2-1|few|TRBV2
CASDIPGLNNEQFF
TGTGCCAGCGACATCCCGGGTCTCAACAATGAGCAGTTCTTC
>TRBD1|TRBJ2-2|-|TRBV24-1
CATSAQDRGYTGELFF
TGTGCCACCAGTGCCCAGGACAGGGGCTACACCGGGGAGCTGTTTTTT
>-|TRBJ1-2|few|TRBV29-1
CSGTSGDYGYTF
TGCAGCGGGACCTCTGGGGACTATGGCTACACCTTC
>TRBD2|TRBJ2-3|many|TRBV29-1
CSVRGTTSGGGDTQYF
TGCAGCGTTCGGGGGACTACTAGCGGGGGAGGAGATACGCAGTATTTT
>TRBD1|TRBJ1-2|-|TRBV5-1
CASSLDWAGGEGYTF
TGCGCCAGCAGCTTGGACTGGGCAGGGGGCGAAGGCTACACCTTC
>-|TRBJ2-1|-|TRBV6-2/TRBV6-3
CASSLTGTHSYNEQFF
TGTGCCAGCAGCCTTACCGGGACTCACTCCTACAATGAGCAGTTCTTC
>-|TRBJ2-4|many|TRBV24-1
CATSDGDRLAKNIQYF
TGTGCCACCAGTGACGGCGACAGATTAGCCAAAAACATTCAGTACTTC
>-|TRBJ2-3|-|TRBV27
CASSLSPSGSDTQYF
TGTGCCAGCAGTTTATCGCCCTCAGGGTCGGATACGCAGTATTTT
>-|TRBJ1-1|few|TRBV20-1
CSARAQGKTEAFF
TGCAGTGCTAGAGCTCAGGGGAAGACTGAAGCTTTCTTT
>TRBD1|TRBJ2-2|-|TRBV12-3/TRBV12-4
CASRRGQGVEELFF
TGTGCCAGCAGGCGGGGACAGGGGGTGGAGGAGCTGTTTTTT
>TRBD1|TRBJ2-1|-|TRBV4-2
CASSQGRQGVYNEQFF
TGTGCCAGCAGCCAAGGTAGACAGGGGGTTTACAATGAGCAGTTCTTC
>-|TRBJ1-2|-|TRBV6-1
CASRGWQSNYGYTF
TGTGCCAGCCGGGGTTGGCAGTCTAACTATGGCTACACCTTC
>-|TRBJ2-2|few|TRBV7-2
CASSLDPGSNTGELFF
TGTGCCAGCAGCTTAGATCCAGGGTCGAACACCGGGGAGCTGTTTTTT
>TRBD1|TRBJ1-1|many|TRBV12-3/TRBV12-4
CASRLGTGPAFF
TGTGCCAGCAGGCTGGGGACAGGGCCAGCTTTCTTT